Presented here are 19 T cell receptor beta chains from one specimen sequenced in a study of human T cells and chemical hapten exposure. TCRdb reprocessed the RACE reads via MiXCR and lists one record per CDR3 protein. The sample includes about 190,000 distinct CDR3 sequences, about 25% of them seen just once. Sample time point: patch test 3, about 24 weeks after DPC sensitization. Treatment here: therapeutic diphenylcyclopropenone sensitization with weekly scalp DPC. Source: whole blood, taken in connection with sensitization to the hapten diphenylcyclopropenone (DPC). The receptors stem from a woman aged 40 to 50 with alopecia areata. Some clones in this sample may be carry-over from other donors' samples.

The rearrangement joins TRBV5-1 to TRBJ2-2, with D unresolved. This CDR3 region has 15 residues. Trimming stripped 2 bases from V and 0 bases from J, with 8 bases between. Germline lookup yields CDR1 SGHRS and CDR2 YFSETQ. Written as DNA, the CDR3 is TGCGCCAGCAGCTTTGGGCCCCCGAACACCGGGGAGCTGTTTTTT. It translates to CASSFGPPNTGELFF.

The J gene is TRBJ1-5, the V gene TRBV6-1; D is ambiguous. V dropped 7 bases and J dropped 0 bases, with 13 bases sitting between them. The CDR3 is 15 amino acids. Germline CDR1 is MNHNS and CDR2 is SASEGT. For the CDR3, the DNA is TGTGCCAGCACGTGGGTCCTTTTTAGCAATCAGCCCCAGCATTTT. Protein: CASTWVLFSNQPQHF.

This clonotype was seen only a few times. J is TRBJ2-5 and V is TRBV5-6; D perhaps matches TRBD1 (6 bases). The CDR3 runs 13 residues. The germline V and J ends were trimmed by 4 bases and 2 bases, with 9 bases remaining between them. Germline values: CDR1 SGHDT, CDR2 YYEEEE. CDR3 loop: CASSQDSQETQYF. CDR3 nucleotide sequence: TGTGCCAGCAGCCAGGACAGTCAAGAGACCCAGTACTTC.

This clonotype appeared a few times. The chain joins TRBV5-6 to TRBJ2-1; D is perhaps TRBD1 or TRBD2 (5 bases each). V lost 4 bases and J lost 7, with 15 bases in between. Germline CDR1 and CDR2: SGHDT and YYEEEE. This CDR3 has 14 residues. This CDR3 reads CASSRVGPTNEQFF. The CDR3 region has the DNA TGTGCCAGCAGCCGGGTGGGACCGACAAATGAGCAGTTCTTC.

This clonotype showed up just a few times. The chain is built from TRBV19 and TRBJ2-7, with no clear D. This CDR3 has 15 residues. V dropped 6 bases and J dropped 2 bases, with 17 bases sitting between them. Germline V CDR1 and CDR2: LNHDA, SQIVND (reference sequence). CDR3 region: CASSLGSALAYEQYF. CDR3 bases: TGTGCCAGTAGCCTGGGCAGCGCTCTTGCCTACGAGCAGTACTTC.

This sequence joins TRBV7-6 and TRBJ1-4; tentatively, D is TRBD1 (6 bases). Germline lookup yields CDR1 SGHVS and CDR2 FNYEAQ. Trimming took 1 base from V and 8 from J, leaving 14 bases between them. The CDR3 is made up of 15 amino acids. The CDR3 DNA reads TGTGCCAGCAGCTTAGACCAGGGGTTTCAAGAAAAACTGTTTTTT. It specifies CASSLDQGFQEKLFF.

The chain has TRBV3-1 and TRBJ2-7, with unresolved D. V was trimmed by 1 base and J by 5 bases, leaving 3 bases between them. Per the germline V gene, CDR1 is LGHDT and CDR2 is YNNKEL (reference sequence). The CDR3 extends over 11 amino acids. CDR3 region: CASSQVHEQYF. CDR3 DNA: TGTGCCAGCAGCCAAGTTCACGAGCAGTACTTC.

The sample holds a few counts of this clonotype. The chain carries TRBV7-2 and TRBJ2-5, with a weak D call TRBD2 (7 bases). Trimming removed 1 base from V and 5 bases from J, with 11 bases in between. This CDR3 is 14 amino acids long. Germline CDR1 reads SGHTA; CDR2 reads FQGNSA. The CDR3: CASSLVGGQETQYF. The CDR3 DNA reads as TGTGCCAGCAGCTTAGTCGGGGGGCAGGAGACCCAGTACTTC.

This clonotype has more than one count but fewer than ten. The chain carries TRBV29-1 and TRBJ2-3; TRBD2 aligns across 7 bases. Germline CDR1 reads SQVTM; CDR2 reads ANQGSEA. After removal of 2 bases from V and 4 bases from J, the junction contained 12 bases not matched to a gene. The length of the CDR3 is 16 residues. The CDR3 region is CSVERSGGSRADTQYF. In DNA form, the CDR3 reads TGCAGCGTTGAACGGTCCGGCGGGAGCCGCGCAGATACGCAGTATTTT.

The genes are TRBV6-1 and TRBJ2-4; no clear D. The ends were cut back, 1 base at V and 2 bases at J, with 12 bases in the middle. Germline CDR1 MNHNS, CDR2 SASEGT. CDR3 length equals 16 residues. The CDR3 coding sequence is TGTGCCAGCAGTGAAGGGGCAGGACGGCCCAAAAACATTCAGTACTTC. The encoded protein is CASSEGAGRPKNIQYF.

The genes are TRBV5-1 and TRBJ2-7; D remains unclear. This CDR3 comprises 14 residues. The V end lost 0 bases, the J end lost 3 bases, and 10 bases lay between the germline ends. CDR1 and CDR2 (germline): SGHRS, YFSETQ. CDR3 amino acids: CASSLEGSLYEQYF. The CDR3 region has the DNA TGCGCCAGCAGCTTGGAAGGGTCCCTCTACGAGCAGTACTTC. Together with reference TRBV5-1 and TRBJ2-7, the CDR3 gives the full variable domain: KAGVTQTPRYLIKTRGQQVTLSCSPISGHRSVSWYQQTPGQGLQFLFEYFSETQRNKGNFPGRFSGRQFSNSRSEMNVSTLELGDSALYLCASSLEGSLYEQYFGPGTRLTVT.

This clonotype was counted a few times. The V gene is TRBV2, the J gene TRBJ2-3; D perhaps matches TRBD2 (6 bases). The CDR3 extends over 12 amino acids. Germline CDR1 is SNHLY and CDR2 is FYNNEI. V shed 6 bases and J shed 4 bases, with 8 bases lying between them. CDR3 sequence reads: CASRTGADTQYF. Here the CDR3 DNA reads TGTGCCAGCAGGACGGGAGCAGATACGCAGTATTTT. The full variable domain, in which reference TRBV2 and TRBJ2-3 provide the parts outside the CDR3, is EPEVTQTPSHQVTQMGQEVILRCVPISNHLYFYWYRQILGQKVEFLVSFYNNEISEKSEIFDDQFSVERPDGSNFTLKIRSTKLEDSAMYFCASRTGADTQYFGPGTRLTVL.

The chain employs TRBV12-3 or TRBV12-4 and TRBJ2-3, with D possibly TRBD2 on 5 matching bases. The CDR3 length is 13 residues. V was clipped by 3 bases and J by 5 bases, with 9 bases between them. The chain's CDR3 is CASSLRTLDTQYF. The CDR3 region has the DNA TGTGCCAGCAGTTTGAGGACTTTAGATACGCAGTATTTT.

This clonotype was seen repeatedly, ten times or more. The CDR3 bases are TGTGCCAGCAGCCCCGGGGCCAATGAGCAGTTCTTC. Protein product: CASSPGANEQFF. The chain links TRBV28 to TRBJ2-1, with D perhaps assigned TRBD1 or TRBD2 (5 bases each). The CDR3 contains 12 residues. Germline CDR1 MDHEN, CDR2 SYDVKM. Trimming removed 6 bases at V and 6 bases at J, with 9 bases between.

CDR3 sequence (DNA): TGTGCCAGCTCACCAGGTACTGGACAGCTCTCTGGAAACACCATATATTTT. Translating it yields CASSPGTGQLSGNTIYF. The chain joins TRBV18 to TRBJ1-3; D is perhaps TRBD1 (6 bases). Per germline, CDR1 KGHSH and CDR2 LQKENI. This CDR3 contains 17 residues. V was trimmed by 2 bases and J by 0 bases, leaving 14 bases between them.

Many counts were recorded for this clonotype. At one end, the junction sequence differs from germline, possibly due to a read error. The chain employs TRBV7-7 and TRBJ2-3, with D perhaps matching TRBD2 (6 bases). Germline CDR1 and CDR2: SSHAT and FNYEAQ (reference sequence). The CDR3 sequence is 13 residues long. The CDR3 DNA reads TGTGCTAGCAGCCTGTGGGGGGCAGATACGCAGTATTTT. Translated, it gives CASSLWGADTQYF.

J is TRBJ2-7 and V is TRBV24-1, with D unresolved. The CDR3 spans 14 residues. Germline V gives CDR1 KGHDR, CDR2 SFDVKD. V lost 6 bases, J lost 1 base, and 12 bases lay in between. CDR3 in amino acids: CATSSGRGSYEQYF. The CDR3 coding sequence is TGTGCCACCAGTTCAGGACGTGGGTCCTACGAGCAGTACTTC.

At least ten counts were recorded for this clonotype. The genes are TRBV20-1 and TRBJ1-2; 10 bases fit TRBD1. Unmatched junction bases numbered 4, after V lost 6 bases and J lost 6 bases. CDR3 length: 12 residues. Per germline, CDR1 DFQATT and CDR2 SNEGSKA (reference sequence). CDR3 DNA sequence: TGCAGTGCCGGGACAGGGGTTAATGGCTACACCTTC. Its protein product is CSAGTGVNGYTF.

The genes are TRBV7-2 and TRBJ2-5; D might be TRBD1 (5 bases). V lost 4 bases, J lost 4 bases, and 10 bases lay in between. Germline lookup yields CDR1 SGHTA and CDR2 FQGNSA. This CDR3 region has 13 residues. The CDR3 here is CASSSGPRETQYF. The CDR3 region has the DNA TGTGCCAGCAGCTCAGGGCCACGAGAGACCCAGTACTTC.